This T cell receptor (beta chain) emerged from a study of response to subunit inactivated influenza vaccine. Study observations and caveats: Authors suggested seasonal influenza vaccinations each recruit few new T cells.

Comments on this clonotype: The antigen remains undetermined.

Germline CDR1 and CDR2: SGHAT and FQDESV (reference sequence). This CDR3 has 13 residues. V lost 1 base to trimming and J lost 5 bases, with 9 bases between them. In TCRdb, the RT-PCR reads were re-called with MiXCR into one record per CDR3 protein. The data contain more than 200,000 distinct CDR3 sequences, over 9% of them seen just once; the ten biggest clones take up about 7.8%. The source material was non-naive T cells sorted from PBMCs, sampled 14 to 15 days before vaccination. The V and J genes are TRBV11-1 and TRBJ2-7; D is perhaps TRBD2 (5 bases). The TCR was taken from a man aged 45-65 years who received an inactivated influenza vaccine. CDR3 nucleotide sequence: TGTGCCAGCAGCTTAGGAGGGAGCGACGAGCAGTACTTC. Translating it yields CASSLGGSDEQYF.